A single sample gave rise to the 7 T cell receptor beta chains below, sequenced in a study of blood T cell repertoires in COVID-19 (dated by TCRdb to 2020 to 2022). Preparation of the library involved the immunoSEQ multiplex PCR assay. TCRdb re-hosts the immuneACCESS table, in-frame sequences only. Its copies lack some clones; in the studies checked, an unresolved V gene accounts for under half of them, and the cause for the rest is not known. This sample comprises around 250,000 clones, roughly 86% of them detected only once. More than 9% of the sample is taken by the ten largest. Sequencing was performed on peripheral blood. The receptor set was obtained from an older man with acute or convalescent COVID-19.

Here the CDR3 reads CASSSMWRESHEQYF. The CDR3 DNA reads TGTGCCAGCAGCTCGATGTGGCGGGAGAGTCACGAGCAGTACTTC. This chain connects TRBV7-2 to TRBJ2-7; 7 bases fit TRBD2. V was clipped by 4 bases and J by 5 bases; unmatched bases: 11. The V gene's germline CDR1 is SGHTA and CDR2 FQGNSA. The CDR3 loop spans 15 amino acids.

The chain links TRBV7-6 to TRBJ2-5; D unresolved. CDR1 and CDR2 from the germline V gene are SGHVS and FNYEAQ. The CDR3 has 15 residues. The V gene lost 2 bases and the J gene lost 4 bases, with 14 bases spanning the gap. CDR3 sequence reads: CASSLRGGSGETQYF. As DNA, the CDR3 is TGTGCCAGCAGCTTAAGAGGTGGTTCTGGAGAGACCCAGTACTTC.

The V call is TRBV9, the J call TRBJ1-6; 7 positions match TRBD1. The CDR3 extends over 15 amino acids. The V and J ends lost 3 bases and 9 bases, in that order; junction bases with no gene match: 9. The germline V gene has CDR1 SGDLS and CDR2 YYNGEE. For the CDR3, the DNA is TGTGCCAGCAGCGGAGGCCAGGGGGTTAGTTCACCCCTCCACTTT. This codes for CASSGGQGVSSPLHF.

This clone has only one observation. The CDR3 DNA sequence: TGTGCCAGCACTCTTGCGGGGACCGTCAATGAGCAGTTCTTC. Translation gives CASTLAGTVNEQFF. V usage is TRBV25-1 and J usage is TRBJ2-1, with a tentative D call TRBD2 (6 bases). This CDR3 is 14 amino acids long. Trimming stripped 7 bases from V and 6 bases from J, with 16 bases between. The germline CDR1 and CDR2 sequences are MGHDK and SYGVNS. Filled out from reference TRBV25-1 and TRBJ2-1, the complete variable domain reads EADIYQTPRYLVIGTGKKITLECSQTMGHDKMYWYQQDPGMELHLIHYSYGVNSTEKGDLSSESTVSRIRTEHFPLTLESARPSHTSQYLCASTLAGTVNEQFFGPGTRLTVL.

The chain couples TRBV6-5 to TRBJ2-2; TRBD2 agrees at 9 bases. Germline V gene sequence: CDR1 MNHEY, CDR2 SVGAGI. Losses at the gene ends were 2 bases for V and 6 bases for J; bases not matched to a gene: 4. This CDR3 has 15 residues. CDR3: CASSYLGLAPGELFF. The CDR3 DNA reads TGTGCCAGCAGTTACCTGGGACTAGCACCCGGGGAGCTGTTTTTT.

The chain carries TRBV6-6 and TRBJ1-4; 10 bases map to TRBD1. The CDR3 totals 15 residues. V shed 8 bases and J 2 bases; nucleotides not matched to a gene: 5. Germline loops: CDR1 MNHNY, CDR2 SVGAGI (reference sequence). The CDR3 DNA follows: TGTGCCAGCTTGGACAGGGGGGGCACTAATGAAAAACTGTTTTTT. Translated: CASLDRGGTNEKLFF.

J is TRBJ1-2 and V is TRBV19; 8 bases line up with TRBD1. Trimming removed 10 bases from V and 6 bases from J; junction bases left unmatched: 7. The CDR3 runs 12 residues. CDR1 is LNHDA and CDR2 is SQIVND in the germline V gene (reference sequence). In DNA form, the CDR3 reads TGTGCCACTAGGGACAGGCCCCATGGCTACACCTTC. This codes for CATRDRPHGYTF.